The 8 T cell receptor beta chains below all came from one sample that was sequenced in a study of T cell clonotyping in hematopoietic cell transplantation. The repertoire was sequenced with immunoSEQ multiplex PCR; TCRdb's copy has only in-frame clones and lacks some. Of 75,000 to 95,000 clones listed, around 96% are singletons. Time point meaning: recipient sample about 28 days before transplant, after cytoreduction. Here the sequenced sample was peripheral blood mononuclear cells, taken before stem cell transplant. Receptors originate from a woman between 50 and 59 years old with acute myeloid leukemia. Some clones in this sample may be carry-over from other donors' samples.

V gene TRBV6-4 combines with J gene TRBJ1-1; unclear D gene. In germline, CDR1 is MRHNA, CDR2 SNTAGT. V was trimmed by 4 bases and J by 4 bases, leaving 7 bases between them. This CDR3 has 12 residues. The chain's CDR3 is CASSGVGTEAFF. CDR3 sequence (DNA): TGTGCCAGCAGTGGGGTCGGCACTGAAGCTTTCTTT.

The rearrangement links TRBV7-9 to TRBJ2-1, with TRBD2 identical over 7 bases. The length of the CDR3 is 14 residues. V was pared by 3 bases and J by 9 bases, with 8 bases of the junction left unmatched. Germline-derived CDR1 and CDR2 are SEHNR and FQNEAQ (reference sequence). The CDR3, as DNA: TGTGCCAGCAGCTTTACCCAAGCGGGAAGTGAGCAGTTCTTC. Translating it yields CASSFTQAGSEQFF.

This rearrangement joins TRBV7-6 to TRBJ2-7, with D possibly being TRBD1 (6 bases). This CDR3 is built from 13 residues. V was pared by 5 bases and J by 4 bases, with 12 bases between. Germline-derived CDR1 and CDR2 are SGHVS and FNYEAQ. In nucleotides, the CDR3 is TGTGCCAGCAGCGGCAGGGGATCGTACGAGCAGTACTTC. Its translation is CASSGRGSYEQYF.

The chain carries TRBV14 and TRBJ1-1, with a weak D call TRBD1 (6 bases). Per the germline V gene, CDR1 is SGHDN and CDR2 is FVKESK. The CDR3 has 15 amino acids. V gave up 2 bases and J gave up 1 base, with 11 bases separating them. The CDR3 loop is CASSQQKGGNTEAFF. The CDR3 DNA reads TGTGCCAGCAGCCAACAGAAAGGGGGGAACACTGAAGCTTTCTTT.

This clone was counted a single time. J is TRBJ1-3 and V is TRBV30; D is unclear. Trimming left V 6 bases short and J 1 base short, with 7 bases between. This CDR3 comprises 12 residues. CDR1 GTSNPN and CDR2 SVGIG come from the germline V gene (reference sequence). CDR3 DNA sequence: TGTGCCTGTGACAAGTCTGGAAACACCATATATTTT. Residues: CACDKSGNTIYF.

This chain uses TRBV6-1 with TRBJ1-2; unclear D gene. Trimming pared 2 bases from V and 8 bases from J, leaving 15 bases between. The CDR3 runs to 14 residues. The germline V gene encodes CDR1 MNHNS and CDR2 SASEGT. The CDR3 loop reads CASSELGTAQGYTF. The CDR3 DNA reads TGTGCCAGCAGTGAACTGGGCACCGCGCAGGGCTACACCTTC.

For the CDR3, the DNA is TGTGCCAGCAGCTTGGCTGGGGGAGAGCAGTACTTC. It specifies CASSLAGGEQYF. The gene calls are TRBV5-6 and TRBJ2-7; D is tentatively TRBD1 or TRBD2 (5 bases each). The germline gives CDR1 SGHDT, CDR2 YYEEEE. The CDR3 is made up of 12 amino acids. V dropped 0 bases and J dropped 7 bases, with 8 bases sitting between them.

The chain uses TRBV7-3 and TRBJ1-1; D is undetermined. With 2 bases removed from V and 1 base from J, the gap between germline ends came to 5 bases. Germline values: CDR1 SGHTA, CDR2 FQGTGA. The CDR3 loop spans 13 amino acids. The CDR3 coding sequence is TGTGCCAGCAGCTTATCCAGGAACACTGAAGCTTTCTTT. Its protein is CASSLSRNTEAFF. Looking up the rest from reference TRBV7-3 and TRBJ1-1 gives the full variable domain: GAGVSQTPSNKVTEKGKYVELRCDPISGHTALYWYRQSLGQGPEFLIYFQGTGAADDSGLPNDRFFAVRPEGSVSTLKIQRTERGDSAVYLCASSLSRNTEAFFGQGTRLTVV.